This passage covers 27 T cell receptor beta chains from one sample sequenced in a study of T-cell memory formation after mild COVID-19. TCRdb reprocessed the 5' RACE reads via MiXCR and lists one record per CDR3 protein. This table has about 170,000 distinct CDR3 sequences, approximately 12% appearing once. Sequencing was carried out using PBMCs or a T cell subset sorted from them (not recorded which). Every receptor here comes from a man aged 18 to 29 who had mild COVID-19 (a few samples of this study predate the infection). Cell type and time point are not known.

The gene calls are TRBV12-2 and TRBJ2-7; the table's D call TRBD1 went unverified against the DNA. TRBV12-2 corresponds to a pseudogene. This CDR3 comprises 15 residues. DNA of the CDR3: TGTGCAAGTCGCTCCGACAGGGATCCTACCTACGAGCAGTACGTC. It yields the protein CASRSDRDPTYEQYV.

This clonotype was observed a few times. The V call is TRBV24-1, the J call TRBJ2-2; tentatively, D is TRBD1 (5 bases). The germline gives CDR1 KGHDR, CDR2 SFDVKD. Trimming stripped 3 bases from V and 4 bases from J, with 14 bases between. This CDR3 contains 16 residues. In DNA, the CDR3 is TGTGCCACCAGTGATCGAACCAGGGCCCCCACCGGGGAGCTGTTTTTT. This translates into CATSDRTRAPTGELFF.

This rearrangement joins TRBV5-6 to TRBJ2-7; 10 bases map to TRBD2. J gave up 3 bases and V 0 bases, and 3 bases lay outside the gene matches. The CDR3 contains 15 residues. Germline V lookup: CDR1 SGHDT, CDR2 YYEEEE. The CDR3 DNA sequence: TGTGCCAGCAGCTTGGGACTAGCGGGCCTCTACGAGCAGTACTTC. Protein: CASSLGLAGLYEQYF.

This clonotype was picked up a small number of times. The rearrangement joins TRBV4-3 to TRBJ1-4; D not certain. There are 14 residues in the CDR3. The V gene lost 0 bases and the J gene lost 8 bases, with 10 bases spanning the gap. Germline CDR1 is LGHNA and CDR2 is YSLEER. CDR3 DNA: TGCGCCAGCAGCCAAGAAATTTCCCAGGAAAAACTGTTTTTT. Protein sequence: CASSQEISQEKLFF.

This clonotype showed up just a few times. This chain joins TRBV20-1 and TRBJ2-2; D may be TRBD1 or TRBD2 (5 bases each). The V end was cut by 3 bases, the J end by 3 bases, with 20 bases between. The CDR3 contains 17 residues. CDR1 and CDR2 (germline): DFQATT, SNEGSKA (reference sequence). The CDR3 here is CSASEGTTVRDTGELFF. The DNA of the CDR3 is TGCAGTGCTAGCGAGGGGACGACAGTCCGGGACACCGGGGAGCTGTTTTTT.

In this sample, this clonotype turned up a few times. The V call is TRBV7-7, the J call TRBJ2-5; D unresolved. The CDR3 covers 13 residues. Trimming removed 2 bases from V and 1 base from J, with 5 bases in between. Germline assignment: CDR1 SSHAT and CDR2 FNYEAQ (reference sequence). The CDR3 sequence is CASSLWIQETQYF. CDR3 sequence (DNA): TGTGCCAGCAGCTTATGGATCCAAGAGACCCAGTACTTC.

The gene calls are TRBV30 and TRBJ1-2; D uncertain. The germline V and J ends were trimmed by 0 bases and 7 bases, with 12 bases remaining between them. Germline loops: CDR1 GTSNPN, CDR2 SVGIG (reference sequence). The CDR3 is made up of 13 amino acids. The CDR3 bases are TGTGCCTGGAGTGTACGGAGAGGGTTTGGCTACACCTTC. Amino acids: CAWSVRRGFGYTF.

This clonotype was picked up a small number of times. The chain has TRBV28 and TRBJ1-5; D is unresolved. Germline V lookup: CDR1 MDHEN, CDR2 SYDVKM. V dropped 7 bases and J dropped 1 base, with 14 bases sitting between them. This CDR3 spans 15 amino acids. The chain's CDR3 is CASTSGRKSNQPQHF. The DNA for the CDR3 is TGTGCCAGCACATCAGGACGGAAAAGCAATCAGCCCCAGCATTTT.

By share, this clonotype ranks as medium-sized. V is TRBV5-1 and J is TRBJ2-1, with 11 bases matching TRBD2. The J segment lost 4 bases and the V segment lost 0 bases, leaving 6 bases of the junction unmatched. From germline, CDR1 is SGHRS and CDR2 YFSETQ. The CDR3 is made up of 17 amino acids. The CDR3 loop is CASSLAPLAGGYNEQFF. CDR3 DNA: TGCGCCAGCAGCTTGGCCCCCCTAGCGGGGGGTTACAATGAGCAGTTCTTC.

This clonotype was picked up a small number of times. The V call is TRBV5-1, the J call TRBJ2-7; 12 positions match TRBD1. The CDR3 has 15 amino acids. CDR1 SGHRS and CDR2 YFSETQ come from the germline V gene. V shed 3 bases and J 6 bases; nucleotides not matched to a gene: 7. The CDR3 reads CASSWSGTGGSEQYV. In nucleotides, the CDR3 is TGCGCCAGCAGCTGGTCCGGGACAGGGGGCTCCGAGCAGTACGTC.

The V call is TRBV7-2, the J call TRBJ2-7; D may be TRBD1 (5 bases). Trimming stripped 1 base from V and 5 bases from J, with 15 bases between. Germline CDR1 SGHTA, CDR2 FQGNSA. The CDR3 totals 15 residues. CDR3 in amino acids: CASSLVYSGNNEQYF. CDR3 coding DNA: TGTGCCAGCAGCTTAGTCTACTCAGGGAATAACGAGCAGTACTTC.

The rearrangement links TRBV2 to TRBJ1-3; D not resolved. V was clipped by 6 bases and J by 0 bases, with 6 bases between them. CDR1 SNHLY and CDR2 FYNNEI come from the germline V gene. The CDR3 totals 13 residues. The CDR3 region is CASSRNSGNTIYF. The DNA of the CDR3 is TGTGCCAGCAGCAGGAACTCTGGAAACACCATATATTTT.

The rearrangement joins TRBV6-5 to TRBJ1-6, with 8 bases that match TRBD1. The V gene's germline CDR1 is MNHEY and CDR2 SVGAGI. Trimming took 5 bases from V and 7 from J; bases not matched to a gene: 10. This CDR3 has 16 residues. The CDR3 DNA reads as TGTGCCAGCAGTGCTTACAGGGGGTCTAAGAATTCACCCCTCCACTTT. It codes for CASSAYRGSKNSPLHF.

The chain uses TRBV20-1 and TRBJ1-2; D gene unclear. CDR1 is DFQATT, CDR2 SNEGSKA, per germline (reference sequence). The V end was cut by 7 bases, the J end by 8 bases, with 14 bases between. This CDR3 contains 11 residues. CDR3 nucleotide sequence: TGCAGTGTCCCGTGGACGGGGGGCTACACCTTC. Its translation: CSVPWTGGYTF.

This chain connects TRBV23-1 to TRBJ1-1; no clear D gene. TRBV23-1 is an ORF for which the function is uncertain. The CDR3 length is 12 residues. V was trimmed by 4 bases and J by 0 bases, leaving 3 bases between them. DNA of the CDR3: TGCGCCAGCAGTCGGCTGAACACTGAAGCTTTCTTT. Protein: CASSRLNTEAFF.

CDR3 nucleotides: TGTGCCAGCAGCGCTATAGGAGACGAGCAGTACTTC. Its translation: CASSAIGDEQYF. The V and J genes are TRBV6-6 and TRBJ2-7; no clear D gene. The CDR3 has 12 residues. Germline CDR1 MNHNY, CDR2 SVGAGI (reference sequence). V gave up 6 bases and J gave up 5 bases, with 11 bases separating them.

This clonotype was picked up a small number of times. The chain is built from TRBV4-1 and TRBJ1-1, with D uncertain. V gave up 0 bases and J gave up 6 bases, with 23 bases separating them. In germline, CDR1 is MGHRA, CDR2 YSYEKL. The CDR3 extends over 18 amino acids. The CDR3, as DNA: TGCGCCAGCAGCCAAGATCCCGGGGAGGCCCGACGTCGTTCTGAAGCTTTCTTT. Translation gives CASSQDPGEARRRSEAFF.

This clonotype has more than one count but fewer than ten. The CDR3 sequence: CASSRGLLTSTEAFF. The CDR3 DNA sequence: TGTGCCAGCAGCCGAGGCCTTCTAACTAGCACTGAAGCTTTCTTT. The chain couples TRBV11-1 to TRBJ1-1, with no clear D. CDR1 and CDR2 from the germline V gene are SGHAT and FQDESV (reference sequence). V lost 5 bases, J lost 4 bases, and 17 bases lay in between. The CDR3 loop spans 15 amino acids.

This clonotype was seen a few times. The chain uses TRBV20-1 and TRBJ2-1, with 8 bases lining up with TRBD2. The CDR3 runs to 13 residues. The germline CDR1 and CDR2 sequences are DFQATT and SNEGSKA (reference sequence). V shed 3 bases, J shed 5 bases, and the junction held 3 bases outside the gene matches. The CDR3 DNA is TGCAGTGCTAGCAGCGGGGGTAACAATGAGCAGTTCTTC. It is translated as CSASSGGNNEQFF.

The chain uses TRBV7-2 and TRBJ2-3; the match to TRBD2 covers 14 bases. V lost 6 bases and J lost 3; bases outside the gene matches: 5. CDR3 size: 16 residues. The germline gives CDR1 SGHTA, CDR2 FQGNSA. This chain's CDR3 is CASRRTSGGYTDTQYF. The CDR3 DNA follows: TGTGCCAGCAGACGGACTAGCGGGGGGTATACAGATACGCAGTATTTT.

This clonotype was found a few times. V usage is TRBV9 and J usage is TRBJ2-4, with TRBD1 matching 7 bases. Germline values: CDR1 SGDLS, CDR2 YYNGEE. The CDR3 spans 13 residues. With V trimmed by 4 bases and J by 8 bases, 6 bases remained unmatched. DNA for the CDR3: TGTGCCAGCAGCACGACAGGGATAGACATTCAGTACTTC. This sequence encodes CASSTTGIDIQYF.

This clonotype was detected only a few times. This chain links TRBV12-3 or TRBV12-4 with TRBJ1-3; 9 nucleotides align to TRBD1. The V gene end was trimmed by 1 base and the J gene end by 7 bases; junction bases not matched to a gene: 8. The CDR3 runs 16 residues. The CDR3 reads CASSLEGGQGTNTIYF. The CDR3 nucleotides read TGTGCCAGCAGTTTAGAAGGGGGACAGGGTACGAACACCATATATTTT.

This chain links TRBV28 with TRBJ2-6, with D uncertain. The germline V gene encodes CDR1 MDHEN and CDR2 SYDVKM. Deletions cut 5 bases from V and 0 bases from J, with 11 bases between. This CDR3 has 16 residues. CDR3: CASSTVEYSGANVLTF. CDR3 nucleotides: TGTGCCAGCAGTACCGTAGAATACTCTGGGGCCAACGTCCTGACTTTC.

CDR3 in amino acids: CASSPSISWGNEQFF. CDR3 DNA: TGTGCCAGCAGCCCTTCGATTTCTTGGGGGAATGAGCAGTTCTTC. The chain employs TRBV12-3 or TRBV12-4 and TRBJ2-1, with D possibly being TRBD1 or TRBD2 (5 bases each). V lost 6 bases to trimming and J lost 7 bases, with 19 bases between them. This CDR3 region has 15 residues.

The chain employs TRBV3-1 and TRBJ2-3; 8 bases map to TRBD2. Germline assignment: CDR1 LGHDT and CDR2 YNNKEL (reference sequence). After removal of 3 bases from V and 4 bases from J, the junction contained 3 bases not matched to a gene. This CDR3 has 14 residues. In DNA, the CDR3 is TGTGCCAGCAGCCAGGGGACTAGTGCAGATACGCAGTATTTT. Its protein product is CASSQGTSADTQYF.

Many counts were recorded for this clonotype. This chain joins TRBV7-9 and TRBJ2-5, with no clear D. This CDR3 is 13 amino acids long. Trimming took 5 bases from V and 1 from J, leaving 8 bases between them. The germline V gene encodes CDR1 SEHNR and CDR2 FQNEAQ (reference sequence). The CDR3 nucleotides read TGTGCCAGCAGCCGGCAGCCCCAAGAGACCCAGTACTTC. Protein sequence: CASSRQPQETQYF.

The CDR3 here is CAIRIRGLLNTGELFF. The CDR3 region has the DNA TGTGCCATCAGGATCAGGGGGCTCCTGAACACCGGGGAGCTGTTTTTT. The J gene is TRBJ2-2, the V gene TRBV10-3; 8 nucleotides align to TRBD1. V lost 6 bases, J lost 1 base, and 7 bases stayed unmatched. The germline CDR1 and CDR2 sequences are ENHRY and SYGVKD. The CDR3 loop spans 16 amino acids.